This passage covers 16 T cell receptor beta chains from one sample sequenced in a study of T cell responses to AZD1222 COVID-19 vaccine. TCRdb's copy holds only in-frame clones and misses some; the assay was immunoSEQ multiplex PCR. Among 45,000 to 60,000 clones listed, 80% to 90% were seen once. This specimen consisted of peripheral blood, obtained on day 0 of AZD1222 vaccination. All receptors derive from an adult in good health.

The CDR3 reads CASRSGQTYYGYTF. The CDR3 nucleotides read TGTGCCAGCAGGTCCGGACAGACTTACTATGGCTACACCTTC. The chain couples TRBV28 to TRBJ1-2, with TRBD1 as a possible D gene (6 bases). The germline gives CDR1 MDHEN, CDR2 SYDVKM. This CDR3 contains 14 residues. The V end was cut by 6 bases, the J end by 3 bases, with 14 bases between.

The V and J genes are TRBV9 and TRBJ2-5; D not resolved. V shed 0 bases and J shed 1 base, with 16 bases lying between them. Germline V gene lookup returns CDR1 SGDLS and CDR2 YYNGEE. The CDR3 contains 17 residues. CDR3 DNA sequence: TGTGCCAGCAGCGTAGGCCTAGTGGGCGGCACCCAAGAGACCCAGTACTTC. Amino acid sequence: CASSVGLVGGTQETQYF. The full variable domain, its missing parts supplied by reference TRBV9 and TRBJ2-5, is DSGVTQTPKHLITATGQRVTLRCSPRSGDLSVYWYQQSLDQGLQFLIQYYNGEERAKGNILERFSAQQFPDLHSELNLSSLELGDSALYFCASSVGLVGGTQETQYFGPGTRLLVL.

The chain combines TRBV5-4 with TRBJ2-1, with 8 positions matching TRBD1. The CDR3 extends over 14 amino acids. The V segment lost 7 bases and the J segment 7 bases; nucleotides outside the gene matches: 10. CDR1 and CDR2 from the germline V gene are SGHNT and YYREEE (reference sequence). Here the CDR3 reads CASGMTGARNEQFF. Written as DNA, the CDR3 is TGTGCCAGCGGGATGACAGGGGCCAGAAATGAGCAGTTCTTC.

A few counts support this clone. The chain combines TRBV6-5 with TRBJ1-6; D not resolved. V lost 6 bases to trimming and J lost 5 bases, with 14 bases between them. The germline gives CDR1 MNHEY, CDR2 SVGAGI. The CDR3 length is 15 residues. In DNA, the CDR3 is TGTGCCAGCAGGTCCTCTTACAGTGATAATTCACCCCTCCACTTT. It specifies CASRSSYSDNSPLHF.

This sequence joins TRBV2 and TRBJ2-1; 13 bases agree with TRBD2. This CDR3 spans 16 amino acids. The junction had 5 bases not matched to a gene; V was cut back by 6 bases and J by 3 bases. CDR1 and CDR2 from the germline V gene are SNHLY and FYNNEI. CDR3 nucleotides: TGTGCCAGCAGGGGGACTAGCGGGGTTCTCTACAATGAGCAGTTCTTC. Protein product: CASRGTSGVLYNEQFF.

This clone has a handful of counts. V and J are TRBV7-3 and TRBJ2-7; D uncertain. Germline CDR1 is SGHTA and CDR2 is FQGTGA. The CDR3 is 13 residues long. V dropped 6 bases and J dropped 3 bases, with 12 bases sitting between them. The chain's CDR3 is CASRGASYYEQYF. The CDR3 bases are TGTGCCAGCAGGGGCGCCTCCTACTACGAGCAGTACTTC.

The chain couples TRBV9 to TRBJ2-3, with 8 bases that match TRBD2. Trimming took 0 bases from V and 0 from J; bases not matched to a gene: 12. In germline, CDR1 is SGDLS, CDR2 YYNGEE. The CDR3 has 19 amino acids. The CDR3, as DNA: TGTGCCAGCAGCGTAGAGGGGGGGTTAGCGGGAACTAGCACAGATACGCAGTATTTT. Translated: CASSVEGGLAGTSTDTQYF.

V is TRBV12-3 or TRBV12-4 and J is TRBJ1-1; D is ambiguous. The CDR3 loop spans 13 amino acids. The V and J ends lost 6 bases and 5 bases respectively, with 13 bases between them. Here the CDR3 DNA reads TGTGCCAGCAGCTCCACCGAGGGAACTGAAGCTTTCTTT. This sequence encodes CASSSTEGTEAFF.

V usage is TRBV19 and J usage is TRBJ2-7, with 7 bases fitting TRBD1. The V gene end was trimmed by 5 bases and the J gene end by 3 bases; junction bases not matched to a gene: 7. The CDR3 totals 14 residues. CDR1 is LNHDA and CDR2 is SQIVND in the germline V gene (reference sequence). CDR3 amino acids: CASSPLGGGYEQYF. For the CDR3, the DNA is TGTGCCAGTAGTCCGTTAGGGGGCGGCTACGAGCAGTACTTC.

This chain connects TRBV2 to TRBJ2-2, with TRBD1 matching 8 bases. J gave up 3 bases and V 5 bases, and 5 bases lay outside the gene matches. The CDR3 consists of 15 residues. Per the germline V gene, CDR1 is SNHLY and CDR2 is FYNNEI. Written as DNA, the CDR3 is TGTGCCAGCAGTCTGCAGGGGGCAGACACCGGGGAGCTGTTTTTT. It translates to CASSLQGADTGELFF.

The chain carries TRBV6-2 or TRBV6-3 and TRBJ2-2; D remains ambiguous. In germline, CDR1 is MNHEY, CDR2 SVGEGT. V shed 6 bases and J shed 6 bases, with 11 bases lying between them. This CDR3 region has 13 residues. The CDR3 sequence: CASSFKGSGELFF. The CDR3 DNA follows: TGTGCCAGCAGCTTTAAGGGATCCGGGGAGCTGTTTTTT.

The DNA for the CDR3 is TGTGCCAGCAGCTTGGGACTCCGTCTTTGGAATGAGCAGTTCTTC. Its translation: CASSLGLRLWNEQFF. The chain is built from TRBV11-2 and TRBJ2-1; perhaps TRBD2 as D (6 bases). The V end was cut by 3 bases, the J end by 7 bases, with 16 bases between. The germline V gene has CDR1 SGHAT and CDR2 FQNNGV. The CDR3 spans 15 residues.

The chain recombines TRBV19 with TRBJ2-6, with D uncertain. V dropped 0 bases and J dropped 2 bases, with 11 bases sitting between them. CDR1 LNHDA and CDR2 SQIVND come from the germline V gene (reference sequence). The CDR3 has 17 amino acids. The CDR3 nucleotides are TGTGCCAGTAGTATAGACCCCCCGGTTGCTGGGGCCAACGTCCTGACTTTC. Translating it yields CASSIDPPVAGANVLTF.

The V and J genes are TRBV19 and TRBJ2-2; 7 nucleotides line up with TRBD1. The trim removed 1 base at V and 6 bases at J, leaving 5 bases unmatched. This CDR3 spans 15 amino acids. CDR1 and CDR2 (germline): LNHDA, SQIVND (reference sequence). CDR3 sequence reads: CASSIGQGEAGELFF. For the CDR3, the DNA is TGTGCCAGTAGTATAGGACAGGGAGAAGCCGGGGAGCTGTTTTTT. Filled out from reference TRBV19 and TRBJ2-2, the complete variable domain reads DGGITQSPKYLFRKEGQNVTLSCEQNLNHDAMYWYRQDPGQGLRLIYYSQIVNDFQKGDIAEGYSVSREKKESFPLTVTSAQKNPTAFYLCASSIGQGEAGELFFGEGSRLTVL.

The chain carries TRBV28 and TRBJ2-6; 9 nucleotides match TRBD1. Germline CDR1 is MDHEN and CDR2 is SYDVKM. CDR3 length: 18 residues. The J segment lost 5 bases and the V segment lost 5 bases, leaving 13 bases of the junction unmatched. The CDR3 region has the DNA TGTGCCAGCAGTGGCCTCCGGGACAGGGACCCGAGGGCCAACGTCCTGACTTTC. It is translated as CASSGLRDRDPRANVLTF.

The V call is TRBV7-3, the J call TRBJ2-7; D is unresolved. Trimming took 2 bases from V and 6 from J, leaving 11 bases between them. This CDR3 is 13 amino acids long. Germline loops: CDR1 SGHTA, CDR2 FQGTGA. The CDR3 is CASSLSGSSEQYF. In DNA, the CDR3 is TGTGCCAGCAGCTTATCGGGCAGCAGCGAGCAGTACTTC.